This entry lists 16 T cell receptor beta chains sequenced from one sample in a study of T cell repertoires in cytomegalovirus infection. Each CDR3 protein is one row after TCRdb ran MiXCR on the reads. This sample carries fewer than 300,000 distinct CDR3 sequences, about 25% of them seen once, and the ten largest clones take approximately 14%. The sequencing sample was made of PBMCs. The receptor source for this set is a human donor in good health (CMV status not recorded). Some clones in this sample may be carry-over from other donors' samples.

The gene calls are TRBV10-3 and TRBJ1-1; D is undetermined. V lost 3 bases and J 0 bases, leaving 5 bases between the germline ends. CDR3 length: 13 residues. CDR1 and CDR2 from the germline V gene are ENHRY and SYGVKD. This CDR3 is CAISDGMNTEAFF. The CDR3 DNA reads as TGTGCCATCAGTGATGGAATGAACACTGAAGCTTTCTTT.

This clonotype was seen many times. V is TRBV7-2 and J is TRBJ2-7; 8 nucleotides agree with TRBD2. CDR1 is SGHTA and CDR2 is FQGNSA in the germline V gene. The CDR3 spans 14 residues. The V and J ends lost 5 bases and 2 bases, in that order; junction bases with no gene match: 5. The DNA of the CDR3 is TGTGCCAGCAGCCCGGGGGGGTCGACCTACGAGCAGTACTTC. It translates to CASSPGGSTYEQYF.

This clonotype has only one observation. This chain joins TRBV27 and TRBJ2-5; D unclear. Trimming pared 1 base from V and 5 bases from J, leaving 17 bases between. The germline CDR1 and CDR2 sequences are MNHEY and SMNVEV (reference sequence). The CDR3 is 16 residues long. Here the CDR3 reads CASSLYGSGGKETQYF. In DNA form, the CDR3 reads TGTGCCAGCAGTTTATACGGATCGGGTGGAAAGGAGACCCAGTACTTC.

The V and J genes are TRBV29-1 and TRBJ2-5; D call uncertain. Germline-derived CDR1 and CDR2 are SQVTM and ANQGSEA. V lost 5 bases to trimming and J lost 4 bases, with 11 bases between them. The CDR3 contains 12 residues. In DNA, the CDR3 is TGCAGCGTTCAACGGAATGGAGAGACCCAGTACTTC. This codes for CSVQRNGETQYF.

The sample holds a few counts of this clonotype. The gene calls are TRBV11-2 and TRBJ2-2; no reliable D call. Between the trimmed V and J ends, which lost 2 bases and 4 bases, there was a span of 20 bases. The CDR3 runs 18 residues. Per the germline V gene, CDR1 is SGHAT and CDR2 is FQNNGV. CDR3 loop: CASSLIDWSTLSTGELFF. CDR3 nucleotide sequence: TGTGCCAGCAGCTTAATCGACTGGTCTACCCTGAGCACCGGGGAGCTGTTTTTT.

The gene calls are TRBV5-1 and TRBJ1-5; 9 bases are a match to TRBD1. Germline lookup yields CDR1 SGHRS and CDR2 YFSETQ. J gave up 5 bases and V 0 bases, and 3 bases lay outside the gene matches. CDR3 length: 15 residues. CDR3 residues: CASSLGQGGYQPQHF. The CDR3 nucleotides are TGCGCCAGCAGCTTGGGACAGGGGGGGTATCAGCCCCAGCATTTT.

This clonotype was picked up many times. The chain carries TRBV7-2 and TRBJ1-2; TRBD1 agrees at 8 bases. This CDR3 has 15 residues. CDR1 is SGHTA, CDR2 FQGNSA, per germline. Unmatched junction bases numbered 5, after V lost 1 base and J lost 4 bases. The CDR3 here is CASSLGSGTGYGYTF. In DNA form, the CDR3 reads TGTGCCAGCAGCTTAGGCTCCGGGACAGGCTATGGCTACACCTTC.

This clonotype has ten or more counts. The CDR3 nucleotides are TGTGCCAGCAGCTTAAGGGGATCTGAGACCCAGTACTTC. This encodes CASSLRGSETQYF. The J gene is TRBJ2-5, the V gene TRBV7-2, with D perhaps TRBD1 (5 bases). The V end was cut by 2 bases, the J end by 5 bases, with 9 bases between. There are 13 residues in the CDR3. CDR1 is SGHTA, CDR2 FQGNSA, per germline.

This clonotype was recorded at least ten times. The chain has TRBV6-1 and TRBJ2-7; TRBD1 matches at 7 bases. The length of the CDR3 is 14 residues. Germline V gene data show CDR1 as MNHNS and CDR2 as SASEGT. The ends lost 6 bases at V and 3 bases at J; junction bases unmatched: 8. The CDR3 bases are TGTGCCAGCAGACCTGGACAGGCGCTCTACGAGCAGTACTTC. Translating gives CASRPGQALYEQYF.

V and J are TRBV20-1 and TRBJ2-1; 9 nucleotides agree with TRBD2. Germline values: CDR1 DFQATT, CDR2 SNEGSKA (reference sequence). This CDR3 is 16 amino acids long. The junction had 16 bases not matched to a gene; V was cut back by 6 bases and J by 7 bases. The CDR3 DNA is TGCAGTGCCAGGCTACTAGCGGGCACCCTCGGGAATGAGCAGTTCTTC. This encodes CSARLLAGTLGNEQFF.

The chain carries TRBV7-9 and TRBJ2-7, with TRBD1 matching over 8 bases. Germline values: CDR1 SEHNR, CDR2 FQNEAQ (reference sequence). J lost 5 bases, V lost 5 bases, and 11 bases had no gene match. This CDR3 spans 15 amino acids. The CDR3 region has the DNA TGTGCCAGCAGCCCATCGGGCAGGGGGCTCCACGAGCAGTACTTC. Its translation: CASSPSGRGLHEQYF.

The CDR3 is CASEIDAVYGYTF. The DNA for the CDR3 is TGTGCCAGCGAGATCGACGCGGTCTATGGCTACACCTTC. The chain carries TRBV7-9 and TRBJ1-2; D is unresolved. The germline V gene has CDR1 SEHNR and CDR2 FQNEAQ (reference sequence). CDR3 length equals 13 residues. V lost 8 bases to trimming and J lost 4 bases, with 14 bases between them. Filled out from reference TRBV7-9 and TRBJ1-2, the complete variable domain reads DTGVSQNPRHKITKRGQNVTFRCDPISEHNRLYWYRQTLGQGPEFLTYFQNEAQLEKSRLLSDRFSAERPKGSFSTLEIQRTEQGDSAMYLCASEIDAVYGYTFGSGTRLTVV.

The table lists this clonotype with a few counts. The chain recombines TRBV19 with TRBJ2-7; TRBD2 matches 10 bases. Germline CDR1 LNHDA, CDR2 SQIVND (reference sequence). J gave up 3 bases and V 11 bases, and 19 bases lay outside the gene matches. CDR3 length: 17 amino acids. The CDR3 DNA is TGTGCCCGATTTCGGAGAGGATTCCTAGCGGGAGACTACGAGCAGTACTTC. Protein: CARFRRGFLAGDYEQYF.

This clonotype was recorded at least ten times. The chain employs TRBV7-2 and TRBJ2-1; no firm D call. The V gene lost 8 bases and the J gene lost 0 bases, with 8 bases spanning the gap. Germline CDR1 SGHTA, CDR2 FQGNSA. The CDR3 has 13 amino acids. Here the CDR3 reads CASEASSYNEQFF. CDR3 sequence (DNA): TGTGCCAGCGAGGCTAGCTCCTACAATGAGCAGTTCTTC.

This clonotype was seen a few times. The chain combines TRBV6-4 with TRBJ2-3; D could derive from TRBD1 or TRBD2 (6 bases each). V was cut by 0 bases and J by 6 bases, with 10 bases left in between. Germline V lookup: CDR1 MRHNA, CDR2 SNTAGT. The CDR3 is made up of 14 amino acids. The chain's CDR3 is CASSDSTGADTQYF. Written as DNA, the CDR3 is TGTGCCAGCAGTGACTCGACGGGGGCCGATACGCAGTATTTT.

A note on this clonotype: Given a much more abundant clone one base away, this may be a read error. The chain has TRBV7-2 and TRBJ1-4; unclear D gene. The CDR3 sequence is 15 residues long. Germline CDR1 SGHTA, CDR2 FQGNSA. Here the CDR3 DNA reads TGTGCCAGCAACTTAGACGGAAGGGCGGGTGAAAAACTGTTTTTT. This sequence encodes CASNLDGRAGEKLFF.